The 19 T cell receptor beta chains reported below all come from one sample, sequenced in a study of shared clonotypes between healthy human individuals. Here immunoSEQ multiplex PCR was the method, and the copy in TCRdb shows in-frame clones only, minus some. The sample consists of approximately 1.9 million clones, 80% to 95% of them appearing once. The naive CD8 fraction comprised CD45RO-negative cells positively selected for CCR7 and excluded terminally differentiated effector memory CD45RA+ cells. The sample consisted of naive CD8+ T cells from PBMCs. Source of these receptors: a man aged 18 to 30 in good health. Some clones in this sample may be carry-over from other donors' samples.

The genes are TRBV28 and TRBJ2-1; 12 positions agree with TRBD2. The CDR3 sequence is 16 residues long. Germline CDR1 reads MDHEN; CDR2 reads SYDVKM. V shed 6 bases, J shed 8 bases, and the junction held 11 bases outside the gene matches. The CDR3 DNA reads as TGTGCCAGCAGCCAACCCGGACTAGCGGGAATGGATGAGCAGTTCTTC. As protein: CASSQPGLAGMDEQFF.

This clone was seen only a few times. The chain combines TRBV6-1 with TRBJ1-1; D unresolved. CDR1 and CDR2 (germline): MNHNS, SASEGT. The ends were cut back, 7 bases at V and 8 bases at J, with 14 bases in the middle. The CDR3 is made up of 12 amino acids. DNA for the CDR3: TGTGCCAGCAACGACGCTCTGGGGGAAGCTTTCTTT. Its translation is CASNDALGEAFF.

The J gene is TRBJ2-7, the V gene TRBV27, with TRBD2 matching over 9 bases. This CDR3 is built from 15 residues. The V segment lost 6 bases and the J segment 4 bases; nucleotides outside the gene matches: 10. The germline V gene encodes CDR1 MNHEY and CDR2 SMNVEV (reference sequence). CDR3 region: CASRPRAGGQYEQYF. In DNA form, the CDR3 reads TGTGCCAGCAGACCCCGAGCGGGAGGCCAGTACGAGCAGTACTTC.

With respect to this clone: Other DNA sequences in the same sample also yield this CDR3. The gene calls are TRBV28 and TRBJ2-7; no clear D. There are 13 residues in the CDR3. In germline, CDR1 is MDHEN, CDR2 SYDVKM. V was trimmed by 1 base and J by 3 bases, leaving 7 bases between them. CDR3 sequence (DNA): TGTGCCAGCAGTTTATCCGGGTTCTACGAGCAGTACTTC. It translates to CASSLSGFYEQYF.

The chain employs TRBV9 and TRBJ2-2, with D uncertain. This CDR3 region has 16 residues. Germline V gene data show CDR1 as SGDLS and CDR2 as YYNGEE. The germline V and J ends were trimmed by 4 bases and 6 bases, with 19 bases remaining between them. As DNA, the CDR3 is TGTGCCAGCAGCAATACACCCTCTAGTTTCGCCGGGGAGCTGTTTTTT. This translates into CASSNTPSSFAGELFF.

The chain couples TRBV4-1 to TRBJ2-7, with TRBD2 matching over 10 bases. Germline CDR1 is MGHRA and CDR2 is YSYEKL. This CDR3 contains 16 residues. V gave up 1 base and J gave up 2 bases; unmatched junction bases: 5. CDR3 nucleotides: TGCGCCAGCAGCCAAGGGGACAGCGGGAGGGCCTACGAGCAGTACTTC. Translating it yields CASSQGDSGRAYEQYF.

The V and J genes are TRBV4-3 and TRBJ2-1; 10 bases match TRBD2. Germline CDR1 LGHNA, CDR2 YSLEER. The CDR3 is made up of 15 amino acids. The V and J ends lost 0 bases and 8 bases, in that order; junction bases with no gene match: 4. The CDR3 coding sequence is TGCGCCAGCAGCCAAGAGCCTAGCGGGAGCTATGAGCAGTTCTTC. Its protein product is CASSQEPSGSYEQFF.

Only one count was recorded for this clone. The chain couples TRBV6-9 to TRBJ1-6; D ambiguous. The CDR3 length is 15 residues. Germline values: CDR1 MNHGY, CDR2 SVAAGI. Deletions cut 2 bases from V and 5 bases from J, with 10 bases between. The CDR3 DNA reads TGTGCCAGCAGTTATATGGCCTCGGATAATTCACCCCTCCACTTT. Its translation: CASSYMASDNSPLHF.

The rearrangement joins TRBV6-1 to TRBJ1-1; D not certain. The CDR3 consists of 14 residues. Trimming took off 1 base at V and 1 base at J, with 7 bases between the two ends. CDR1 and CDR2 from the germline V gene are MNHNS and SASEGT. CDR3 loop: CASSEVGQNTEAFF. The CDR3 DNA sequence: TGTGCCAGCAGTGAAGTAGGGCAGAACACTGAAGCTTTCTTT.

This chain uses TRBV23-1 with TRBJ1-1, with no clear D. TRBV23-1 is classed as an ORF, of uncertain function. The CDR3 extends over 13 amino acids. V lost 4 bases, J lost 0 bases, and 6 bases lay in between. CDR3 DNA: TGCGCCAGCAGTCCGGGCGTGAACACTGAAGCTTTCTTT. This codes for CASSPGVNTEAFF.

This clone was detected only once. The V call is TRBV30, the J call TRBJ2-5, with TRBD1 identical over 7 bases. The end of the DNA is better explained by TRBJ2-7, so the J call may be wrong. This CDR3 contains 13 residues. Germline CDR1 GTSNPN, CDR2 SVGIG (reference sequence). CDR3 amino acids: CAWRGDSSYEQYF. Here the CDR3 DNA reads TGTGCCTGGAGAGGGGACAGCTCCTACGAGCAGTACTTC.

The gene calls are TRBV13 and TRBJ1-1, with D tentatively TRBD1 (5 bases). Between the trimmed V and J ends, which lost 5 bases and 5 bases, there was a span of 15 bases. CDR3 length: 14 residues. The germline gives CDR1 PRHDT, CDR2 FYEKMQ (reference sequence). The CDR3 bases are TGTGCCAGCAGCCCCCCGCGGGAGGGGACTGAAGCTTTCTTT. Encoded protein: CASSPPREGTEAFF.

About this clone itself: This specimen includes other DNA sequences encoding the same CDR3. The V gene is TRBV5-6, the J gene TRBJ2-7, with TRBD2 as a possible D gene (6 bases). The germline V gene encodes CDR1 SGHDT and CDR2 YYEEEE. V shed 0 bases and J shed 3 bases, with 10 bases lying between them. This CDR3 has 14 amino acids. The CDR3 is CASSLAGDFYEQYF. In DNA form, the CDR3 reads TGTGCCAGCAGCTTGGCGGGAGATTTCTACGAGCAGTACTTC.

This clone was counted once. The same CDR3 can be traced to other DNA sequences in this sample. The gene calls are TRBV9 and TRBJ2-2; no reliable D call. Looked up from germline, CDR1 is SGDLS and CDR2 is YYNGEE. V shed 3 bases and J shed 7 bases, with 4 bases lying between them. CDR3 length: 11 amino acids. Written as DNA, the CDR3 is TGTGCCAGCAGCGGTAGCGGGGAGCTGTTTTTT. Translated: CASSGSGELFF.

V usage is TRBV27 and J usage is TRBJ2-1; no definite D call. The germline V and J ends were trimmed by 6 bases and 6 bases, with 12 bases remaining between them. Germline V gives CDR1 MNHEY, CDR2 SMNVEV (reference sequence). The CDR3 contains 13 residues. The CDR3 region has the DNA TGTGCCAGCAGCCTAACCCCATCCAATGAGCAGTTCTTC. Amino acids: CASSLTPSNEQFF.

This clone was detected once. This chain links TRBV4-3 with TRBJ2-1; 13 bases are shared with TRBD2. J gave up 7 bases and V 6 bases, and 9 bases lay outside the gene matches. This CDR3 contains 16 residues. Germline V lookup: CDR1 LGHNA, CDR2 YSLEER. The CDR3 DNA sequence: TGCGCCAGCAGTCCGTCGGGACTAGCGGGACTGAATGAGCAGTTCTTC. Translated, it gives CASSPSGLAGLNEQFF.

V gene TRBV5-8 combines with J gene TRBJ2-1, with TRBD2 as a possible D gene (6 bases). Germline lookup yields CDR1 SGHTS and CDR2 YDEGEE. The CDR3 runs 13 residues. The germline V and J ends were trimmed by 1 base and 4 bases, with 6 bases remaining between them. The CDR3 loop reads CASSLRGYNEQFF. The DNA of the CDR3 is TGTGCCAGCAGCTTGCGGGGGTACAATGAGCAGTTCTTC.

The J gene is TRBJ2-3, the V gene TRBV4-3; 7 positions agree with TRBD2. Germline loops: CDR1 LGHNA, CDR2 YSLEER. Trimming took 0 bases from V and 0 from J; bases not matched to a gene: 6. The CDR3 is 17 residues long. The CDR3 sequence is CASSQDTLAESTDTQYF. The DNA for the CDR3 is TGCGCCAGCAGCCAAGATACCCTAGCGGAAAGCACAGATACGCAGTATTTT.

This rearrangement joins TRBV28 to TRBJ2-7; D possibly corresponds to TRBD1 (5 bases). Looked up from germline, CDR1 is MDHEN and CDR2 is SYDVKM. The ends were cut back, 2 bases at V and 6 bases at J, with 17 bases in the middle. The CDR3 spans 15 residues. CDR3 amino acids: CASSLLQGPFTEQYF. As DNA, the CDR3 is TGTGCCAGCAGTTTACTGCAGGGCCCCTTCACCGAGCAGTACTTC.